Below, 19 T cell receptor beta chains from the same sample are listed, as sequenced in a study of CD4 T cells in relation to SARS-CoV-2 and coronaviruses. Clones were sequenced by immunoSEQ multiplex PCR, and TCRdb holds only the in-frame ones, with some missing. The sample carries some 65,000 clones, more than 75% recorded once. CD4+ T cells from unexposed donors were obtained before the COVID-19 pandemic (2011-2018). Specimen: memory CD4+ T cells from PBMCs. Receptors originate from a human donor in good health.

The rearrangement joins TRBV2 to TRBJ1-2; TRBD1 matches at 7 bases. V shed 5 bases, J shed 6 bases, and the junction held 6 bases outside the gene matches. The germline V gene has CDR1 SNHLY and CDR2 FYNNEI. CDR3 length: 13 residues. The CDR3 reads CASSLGQSNGYTF. CDR3 sequence (DNA): TGTGCCAGCAGTTTGGGACAGTCGAATGGCTACACCTTC.

V is TRBV28 and J is TRBJ2-7; D is uncertain. There are 13 residues in the CDR3. The V gene's germline CDR1 is MDHEN and CDR2 SYDVKM. With 6 bases removed from V and 2 bases from J, the gap between germline ends came to 11 bases. CDR3 DNA: TGTGCCAGCAGAACCAATCCCGCCTACGAGCAGTACTTC. Translated, it gives CASRTNPAYEQYF.

The chain has TRBV18 and TRBJ2-1; TRBD2 matches 11 bases. The CDR3 extends over 18 amino acids. The germline CDR1 and CDR2 sequences are KGHSH and LQKENI. After removal of 3 bases from V and 1 base from J, the junction contained 8 bases not matched to a gene. CDR3 sequence (DNA): TGTGCCAGCTCACCGGCACTAGCGGGAGACTTTTCCTACAATGAGCAGTTCTTC. This translates into CASSPALAGDFSYNEQFF.

The chain recombines TRBV4-1 with TRBJ2-5; 10 bases fit TRBD2. After removal of 1 base from V and 5 bases from J, the junction contained 4 bases not matched to a gene. Germline V lookup: CDR1 MGHRA, CDR2 YSYEKL. This CDR3 is 15 amino acids long. Here the CDR3 reads CASSQGTSGWETQYF. As DNA, the CDR3 is TGCGCCAGCAGCCAAGGGACTAGCGGATGGGAGACCCAGTACTTC.

This clone was seen only once. This chain uses TRBV18 with TRBJ1-1; 9 nucleotides align to TRBD1. Losses at the gene ends were 3 bases for V and 2 bases for J; bases not matched to a gene: 13. Germline V gives CDR1 KGHSH, CDR2 LQKENI. CDR3 length: 18 residues. In DNA form, the CDR3 reads TGTGCCAGCTCACCCTGGGACAGGGACCTGACTCGAAACACTGAAGCTTTCTTT. Amino acids: CASSPWDRDLTRNTEAFF. The full variable domain, with the rest looked up from reference TRBV18 and TRBJ1-1, is NAGVMQNPRHLVRRRGQEARLRCSPMKGHSHVYWYRQLPEEGLKFMVYLQKENIIDESGMPKERFSAEFPKEGPSILRIQQVVRGDSAAYFCASSPWDRDLTRNTEAFFGQGTRLTVV.

J is TRBJ2-2 and V is TRBV6-5; D unclear. The V gene lost 9 bases and the J gene lost 2 bases, with 10 bases spanning the gap. CDR1 and CDR2 from the germline V gene are MNHEY and SVGAGI. The CDR3 is 13 amino acids. CDR3 sequence reads: CASRERNTGELFF. DNA for the CDR3: TGTGCCAGTCGCGAGCGAAACACCGGGGAGCTGTTTTTT.

The chain is built from TRBV19 and TRBJ2-2, with D uncertain. The CDR3 has 14 amino acids. Per germline, CDR1 LNHDA and CDR2 SQIVND (reference sequence). The V and J ends lost 0 bases and 4 bases respectively, with 6 bases between them. For the CDR3, the DNA is TGTGCCAGTAGTATAGATCGGGCCACCGGGGAGCTGTTTTTT. This sequence encodes CASSIDRATGELFF.

The chain has TRBV2 and TRBJ1-5, with D possibly matching TRBD1 (6 bases). CDR1 is SNHLY and CDR2 is FYNNEI in the germline V gene. The CDR3 is 16 amino acids. V was clipped by 2 bases and J by 8 bases, with 19 bases between them. CDR3: CASSEHPGQRGEPQHF. The CDR3 DNA reads as TGTGCCAGCAGTGAACACCCTGGACAGAGAGGGGAGCCCCAGCATTTT.

This clone was found a few times. The chain joins TRBV6-1 to TRBJ1-6; TRBD1 is a possible D gene (6 bases). The CDR3 runs 17 residues. The ends were cut back, 4 bases at V and 0 bases at J, with 13 bases in the middle. Germline V gene sequence: CDR1 MNHNS, CDR2 SASEGT. This CDR3 reads CASSGRGASSYNSPLHF. Here the CDR3 DNA reads TGTGCCAGCAGTGGAAGGGGGGCGAGCTCCTATAATTCACCCCTCCACTTT.

The chain couples TRBV3-1 (or the pseudogene TRBV3-2) to TRBJ1-1; D is unclear. Between the trimmed V and J ends, which lost 0 bases and 4 bases, there was a span of 9 bases. The CDR3 totals 14 residues. Germline CDR1 and CDR2: LGHDT and YNNKEL (reference sequence). CDR3 loop: CASSQEVGSTEAFF. The CDR3, as DNA: TGTGCCAGCAGCCAAGAGGTGGGGAGCACTGAAGCTTTCTTT.

This rearrangement joins TRBV11-2 to TRBJ2-1; TRBD2 might be the D (5 bases). This CDR3 contains 13 residues. The V gene's germline CDR1 is SGHAT and CDR2 FQNNGV. With 4 bases removed from V and 9 bases from J, the gap between germline ends came to 13 bases. The CDR3 is CASSSTRGTEQFF. The CDR3 bases are TGTGCCAGCAGCTCCACTCGGGGAACTGAGCAGTTCTTC.

The sample holds a few counts of this clone. The chain joins TRBV6-5 to TRBJ1-2; D gene ambiguous. V was pared by 6 bases and J by 3 bases, with 11 bases between. The germline V gene encodes CDR1 MNHEY and CDR2 SVGAGI. The CDR3 runs to 13 residues. The CDR3 DNA reads TGTGCCAGCAGCCAGACTCTCTACTATGGCTACACCTTC. Translated, it gives CASSQTLYYGYTF.

This clone was detected only a few times. This rearrangement joins TRBV30 to TRBJ2-7, with TRBD1 identical over 7 bases. The CDR3 has 15 residues. The germline CDR1 and CDR2 sequences are GTSNPN and SVGIG (reference sequence). The J segment lost 3 bases and the V segment lost 1 base, leaving 9 bases of the junction unmatched. This chain's CDR3 is CAWSALGGGNYEQYF. The CDR3 nucleotides read TGTGCCTGGAGTGCCCTAGGGGGCGGTAACTACGAGCAGTACTTC.

The chain carries TRBV29-1 and TRBJ2-2; no firm D call. The CDR3 is 11 residues long. Between the trimmed V and J ends, which lost 3 bases and 5 bases, there was a span of 4 bases. Germline V gene sequence: CDR1 SQVTM, CDR2 ANQGSEA. The CDR3 nucleotides read TGCAGCGTTGAGGGGACCGGGGAGCTGTTTTTT. It codes for CSVEGTGELFF.

The chain is built from TRBV6-5 and TRBJ2-5; no definite D call. The germline CDR1 and CDR2 sequences are MNHEY and SVGAGI. This CDR3 has 11 amino acids. Trimming stripped 8 bases from V and 4 bases from J, with 8 bases between. The CDR3: CASRGGETQYF. The CDR3 DNA is TGTGCCAGCCGAGGCGGAGAGACCCAGTACTTC.

The chain carries TRBV24-1 and TRBJ2-2; tentatively, D is TRBD2 (5 bases). The V gene's germline CDR1 is KGHDR and CDR2 SFDVKD. Trimming pared 0 bases from V and 5 bases from J, leaving 6 bases between. The CDR3 length is 14 residues. CDR3 DNA: TGTGCCACCAGTGATTTGCCGGGAACCGGGGAGCTGTTTTTT. Protein: CATSDLPGTGELFF.

The chain employs TRBV5-4 and TRBJ2-5; D remains ambiguous. From germline, CDR1 is SGHNT and CDR2 YYREEE (reference sequence). The V and J ends lost 8 bases and 1 base respectively, with 9 bases between them. The CDR3 contains 12 residues. This CDR3 reads CARAPPQETQYF. DNA of the CDR3: TGTGCCAGGGCTCCCCCCCAAGAGACCCAGTACTTC.

This rearrangement joins TRBV19 to TRBJ1-2; TRBD1 matches at 9 bases. CDR3 length equals 15 residues. Germline CDR1 and CDR2: LNHDA and SQIVND (reference sequence). V lost 4 bases to trimming and J lost 3 bases; unmatched junction nucleotides: 6. The CDR3 nucleotides read TGTGCCAGTAGTAAAGACAGGGGGAACCACTATGGCTACACCTTC. This translates into CASSKDRGNHYGYTF.

Only one count was recorded for this clone. This sequence joins TRBV6-2 or TRBV6-3 and TRBJ2-5, with 12 bases aligning to TRBD2. The trim removed 6 bases at V and 5 bases at J, leaving 22 bases unmatched. CDR1 and CDR2 from the germline V gene are MNHEY and SVGEGT. This CDR3 is built from 20 residues. The chain's CDR3 is CASSLIPREASGGGHETQYF. The CDR3 DNA is TGTGCCAGCAGCTTAATCCCCCGGGAGGCTAGCGGGGGGGGCCACGAGACCCAGTACTTC.